The 21 T cell receptor beta chains given below trace back to one sample, sequenced in a study of cytotoxic CD8 clonotypes in ibrutinib-treated CLL. This table comes from immunoSEQ multiplex PCR, and its TCRdb copy is limited to in-frame clones, with some not included. The sample lists around 97,000 clones, around four fifths occurring once. The specimen comprised PBMCs, sampled after 12 months of ibrutinib treatment. These receptor sequences come from a human donor with chronic lymphocytic leukemia.

The gene calls are TRBV6-6 and TRBJ2-7; D assignment may be TRBD1 or TRBD2 (6 bases each). Germline V lookup: CDR1 MNHNY, CDR2 SVGAGI (reference sequence). The CDR3 runs 14 residues. The germline V and J ends were trimmed by 4 bases and 6 bases, with 16 bases remaining between them. CDR3 sequence reads: CASSSGAGVSEQYF. The CDR3 nucleotides read TGTGCCAGCAGTTCGGGGGCAGGAGTCAGCGAGCAGTACTTC.

The V gene is TRBV5-6, the J gene TRBJ1-2; no firm D call. V lost 3 bases to trimming and J lost 4 bases, with 10 bases between them. Germline CDR1 reads SGHDT; CDR2 reads YYEEEE. CDR3 length: 13 residues. Here the CDR3 DNA reads TGTGCCAGCAGCTCAGGACGAACCTATGGCTACACCTTC. Translation gives CASSSGRTYGYTF.

In this sample, this clone turned up once. The chain combines TRBV2 with TRBJ1-2; no firm D call. The CDR3 spans 15 residues. Germline-derived CDR1 and CDR2 are SNHLY and FYNNEI. V was pared by 6 bases and J by 2 bases, with 16 bases between. In DNA, the CDR3 is TGTGCCAGCAGCGGCGCAGGACGAGGAAACTATGGCTACACCTTC. Translating gives CASSGAGRGNYGYTF. Full variable domain (missing parts from reference TRBV2 and TRBJ1-2): EPEVTQTPSHQVTQMGQEVILRCVPISNHLYFYWYRQILGQKVEFLVSFYNNEISEKSEIFDDQFSVERPDGSNFTLKIRSTKLEDSAMYFCASSGAGRGNYGYTFGSGTRLTVV.

A note on this clone: Other DNA sequences from this sample encode an identical CDR3 as well. The chain couples TRBV5-1 to TRBJ1-5; D possibly corresponds to TRBD1 (6 bases). Germline V gene data show CDR1 as SGHRS and CDR2 as YFSETQ. Trimming shortened V by 0 bases and J by 0 bases, and 7 bases separated the two germline ends. The CDR3 extends over 15 amino acids. The CDR3 sequence is CASSLEGGSNQPQHF. In DNA, the CDR3 is TGCGCCAGCAGCTTGGAGGGGGGTAGCAATCAGCCCCAGCATTTT.

This chain connects TRBV30 to TRBJ1-5, with TRBD1 matching over 7 bases. This CDR3 comprises 18 residues. J gave up 0 bases and V 2 bases, and 13 bases lay outside the gene matches. Germline CDR1 GTSNPN, CDR2 SVGIG (reference sequence). CDR3 in amino acids: CAWSSIGGFRSSNQPQHF. The CDR3 DNA reads TGTGCCTGGAGTTCAATAGGGGGCTTTAGATCTAGCAATCAGCCCCAGCATTTT.

The chain has TRBV5-4 and TRBJ1-1; maybe TRBD1 (5 bases). This CDR3 region has 15 residues. Germline lookup yields CDR1 SGHNT and CDR2 YYREEE (reference sequence). V was cut by 5 bases and J by 2 bases, with 16 bases left in between. CDR3 coding DNA: TGTGCCAGCAGTAAAAACAGAGGGGTTAACACTGAAGCTTTCTTT. Residues: CASSKNRGVNTEAFF.

This rearrangement joins TRBV5-1 to TRBJ2-5, with D hard to call. In germline, CDR1 is SGHRS, CDR2 YFSETQ. V was pared by 0 bases and J by 1 base, with 10 bases between. The CDR3 runs to 15 residues. In nucleotides, the CDR3 is TGCGCCAGCAGCTTGGATTCGGGCCGCCAAGAGACCCAGTACTTC. Amino acids: CASSLDSGRQETQYF.

The V and J genes are TRBV2 and TRBJ1-2, with 8 bases that match TRBD1. The CDR3 covers 12 residues. The germline gives CDR1 SNHLY, CDR2 FYNNEI. The junction had 10 bases not matched to a gene; V was cut back by 11 bases and J by 8 bases. CDR3: CAGSDRGWGYTF. In DNA form, the CDR3 reads TGTGCCGGGTCAGACAGGGGCTGGGGCTACACCTTC.

The chain couples TRBV2 to TRBJ1-3; perhaps TRBD1 as D (6 bases). There are 14 residues in the CDR3. V gave up 8 bases and J gave up 0 bases, with 11 bases separating them. Germline V lookup: CDR1 SNHLY, CDR2 FYNNEI. The CDR3 sequence: CASGQSRSGNTIYF. In DNA form, the CDR3 reads TGTGCCAGCGGACAGTCACGCTCTGGAAACACCATATATTTT. Based on the CDR3 plus reference TRBV2 and TRBJ1-3, the full variable domain is EPEVTQTPSHQVTQMGQEVILRCVPISNHLYFYWYRQILGQKVEFLVSFYNNEISEKSEIFDDQFSVERPDGSNFTLKIRSTKLEDSAMYFCASGQSRSGNTIYFGEGSWLTVV.

J is TRBJ2-7 and V is TRBV30; D may correspond to TRBD1 or TRBD2 (6 bases each). The CDR3 loop spans 12 amino acids. V was clipped by 1 base and J by 7 bases, with 11 bases between them. Germline values: CDR1 GTSNPN, CDR2 SVGIG (reference sequence). The CDR3 sequence is CAWSEGGREQYF. The CDR3 nucleotides read TGTGCCTGGAGTGAAGGGGGGCGGGAGCAGTACTTC.

The chain links TRBV11-1 to TRBJ2-7, with 11 bases matching TRBD1. CDR1 SGHAT and CDR2 FQDESV come from the germline V gene (reference sequence). This CDR3 is 16 amino acids long. Trimming cost V 2 bases and J 2 bases; bases outside gene matches: 5. In nucleotides, the CDR3 is TGTGCCAGCAGCTTAAGGACAGGGGGCGCGACCTACGAGCAGTACTTC. Translating it yields CASSLRTGGATYEQYF.

The chain links TRBV4-1 to TRBJ1-4; D is undetermined. Germline values: CDR1 MGHRA, CDR2 YSYEKL. The length of the CDR3 is 13 residues. Trimming removed 0 bases at V and 7 bases at J, with 6 bases between. CDR3 loop: CASSQERSEKLFF. Written as DNA, the CDR3 is TGCGCCAGCAGCCAAGAGCGAAGTGAAAAACTGTTTTTT.

This rearrangement joins TRBV20-1 to TRBJ1-2; D is perhaps TRBD1 (6 bases). CDR1 and CDR2 from the germline V gene are DFQATT and SNEGSKA (reference sequence). Trimming shortened V by 6 bases and J by 7 bases, and 12 bases separated the two germline ends. The length of the CDR3 is 11 residues. The CDR3 coding sequence is TGCAGTGCCCGAGGGGGTTCTGGCTACACCTTC. It encodes CSARGGSGYTF.

V usage is TRBV7-2 and J usage is TRBJ1-3, with D possibly matching TRBD1 (5 bases). With 6 bases removed from V and 2 bases from J, the gap between germline ends came to 17 bases. There are 16 residues in the CDR3. Germline V gives CDR1 SGHTA, CDR2 FQGNSA. This CDR3 is CASSPRGGSAGNTIYF. The DNA of the CDR3 is TGTGCCAGCAGTCCCCGGGGGGGAAGCGCTGGAAACACCATATATTTT.

The chain is built from TRBV6-1 and TRBJ2-2; 9 nucleotides agree with TRBD1. The CDR3 is 14 amino acids. Germline V gives CDR1 MNHNS, CDR2 SASEGT. Trimming removed 10 bases from V and 5 bases from J; junction bases left unmatched: 8. CDR3: CATPRQGDTGELFF. CDR3 nucleotides: TGTGCCACACCCCGACAGGGGGATACCGGGGAGCTGTTTTTT.

CDR3 DNA: TGTGCCAGCAAAGCGGCGGGAAATTCACCCCTCCACTTT. Its protein is CASKAAGNSPLHF. The V call is TRBV5-6, the J call TRBJ1-6; D is unclear. Trimming shortened V by 6 bases and J by 7 bases, and 11 bases separated the two germline ends. The CDR3 has 13 amino acids. Looked up from germline, CDR1 is SGHDT and CDR2 is YYEEEE.

In DNA, the CDR3 is TGCGCCAGCCTGTCCCAGGGACAGGGTCTATTCGGGACCCAGTACTTC. This sequence encodes CASLSQGQGLFGTQYF. V usage is TRBV10-1 and J usage is TRBJ2-5; 9 positions match TRBD1. CDR3 length: 16 amino acids. CDR1 and CDR2 from the germline V gene are WNHNN and SYGVQD (reference sequence). V lost 8 bases and J lost 7; bases outside the gene matches: 17.

This clone was detected only once. The chain carries TRBV18 and TRBJ1-1; no firm D call. CDR1 and CDR2 (germline): KGHSH, LQKENI. The V and J ends lost 4 bases and 0 bases respectively, with 12 bases between them. The CDR3 is made up of 15 amino acids. CDR3 DNA sequence: TGTGCCAGCTCACGGGAACTCCAGATGAACACTGAAGCTTTCTTT. This sequence encodes CASSRELQMNTEAFF.

The CDR3 here is CSVPGTSNEKLFF. DNA of the CDR3: TGCAGCGTTCCCGGGACCTCTAATGAAAAACTGTTTTTT. The chain joins TRBV29-1 to TRBJ1-4, with D perhaps matching TRBD1 (5 bases). Trimming took off 5 bases at V and 3 bases at J, with 10 bases between the two ends. The germline gives CDR1 SQVTM, CDR2 ANQGSEA. The CDR3 has 13 amino acids.

In its sample, this clone was seen many times. The chain carries TRBV11-3 and TRBJ1-1; a weak D match, TRBD1 (5 bases). Germline lookup yields CDR1 SGHNT and CDR2 YENEEA. The CDR3 runs 11 residues. Trimming removed 2 bases from V and 11 bases from J, with 9 bases in between. The CDR3 region is CASSLQGGAFF. The CDR3 coding sequence is TGTGCCAGCAGCTTACAGGGTGGGGCTTTCTTT.

The chain carries TRBV5-6 and TRBJ1-2; D remains ambiguous. Trimming cost V 2 bases and J 4 bases, with 12 bases left between them. The CDR3 is made up of 14 amino acids. In germline, CDR1 is SGHDT, CDR2 YYEEEE. CDR3 residues: CASSLNGRSYGYTF. CDR3 DNA: TGTGCCAGCAGCTTAAATGGCAGGTCCTATGGCTACACCTTC.